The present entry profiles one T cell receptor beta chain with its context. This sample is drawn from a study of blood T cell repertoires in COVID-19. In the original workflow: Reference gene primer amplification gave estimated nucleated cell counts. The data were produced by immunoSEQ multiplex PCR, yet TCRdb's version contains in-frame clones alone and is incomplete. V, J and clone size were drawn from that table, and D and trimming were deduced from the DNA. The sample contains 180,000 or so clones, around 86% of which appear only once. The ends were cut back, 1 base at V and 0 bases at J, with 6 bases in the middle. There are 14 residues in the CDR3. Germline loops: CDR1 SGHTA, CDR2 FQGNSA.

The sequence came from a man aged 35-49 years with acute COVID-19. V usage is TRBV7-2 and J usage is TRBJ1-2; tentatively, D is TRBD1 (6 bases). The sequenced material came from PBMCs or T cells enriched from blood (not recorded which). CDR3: CASSLGTANYGYTF. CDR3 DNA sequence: TGTGCCAGCAGCTTAGGGACAGCTAACTATGGCTACACCTTC.